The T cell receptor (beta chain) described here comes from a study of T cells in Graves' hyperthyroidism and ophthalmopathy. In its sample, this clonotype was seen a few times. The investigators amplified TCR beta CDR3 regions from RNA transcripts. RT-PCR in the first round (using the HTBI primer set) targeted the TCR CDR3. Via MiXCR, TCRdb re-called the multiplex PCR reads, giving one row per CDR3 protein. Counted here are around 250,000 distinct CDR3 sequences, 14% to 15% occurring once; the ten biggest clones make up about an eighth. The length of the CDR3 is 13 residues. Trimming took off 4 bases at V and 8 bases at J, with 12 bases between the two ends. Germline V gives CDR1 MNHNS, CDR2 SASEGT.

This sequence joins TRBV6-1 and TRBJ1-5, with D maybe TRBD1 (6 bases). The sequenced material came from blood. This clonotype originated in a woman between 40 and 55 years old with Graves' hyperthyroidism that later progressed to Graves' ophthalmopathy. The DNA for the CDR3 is TGTGCCAGCAGTGGAGAAGGGGGAGAGCCCCAGCATTTT. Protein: CASSGEGGEPQHF.